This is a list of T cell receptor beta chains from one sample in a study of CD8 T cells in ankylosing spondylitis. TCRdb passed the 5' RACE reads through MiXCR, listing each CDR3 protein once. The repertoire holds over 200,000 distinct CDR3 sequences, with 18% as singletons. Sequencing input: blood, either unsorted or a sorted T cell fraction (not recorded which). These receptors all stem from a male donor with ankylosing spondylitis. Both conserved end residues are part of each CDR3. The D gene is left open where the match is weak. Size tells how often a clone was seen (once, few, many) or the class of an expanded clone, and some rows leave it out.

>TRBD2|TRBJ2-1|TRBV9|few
TGTGCCAGCAGCGTAGGTCTAGCGGGACCCTACAATGAGCAGTTCTTC
CASSVGLAGPYNEQFF
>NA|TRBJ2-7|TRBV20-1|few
TGCAGTGCTAGTGCATATGAAGAGGGCGAGGGCTACGAGCAGTACTTC
CSASAYEEGEGYEQYF
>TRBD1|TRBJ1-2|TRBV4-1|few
TGCGCCAGCAGCCAAGAAATTGGAGACAGGGGACACGGCCCACGCGGCTACACCTTC
CASSQEIGDRGHGPRGYTF
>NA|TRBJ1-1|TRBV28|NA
TGTGCCAGCAGTTTATGGGAACACCCGAACACTGAAGCTTTCTTT
CASSLWEHPNTEAFF
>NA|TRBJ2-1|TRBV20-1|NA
TGCAGTGCTAGAGCCTGGGTCGGCTCCTACAATGAGCAGTTCTTC
CSARAWVGSYNEQFF
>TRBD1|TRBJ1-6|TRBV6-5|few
TGTGCCAGCAGTTCAACCGGGACAGGGGTTTCACCCCTCCACTTT
CASSSTGTGVSPLHF
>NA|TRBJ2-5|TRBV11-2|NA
TGTGCCAGCAGCTTTGTAGAGACCCAGTACTTC
CASSFVETQYF
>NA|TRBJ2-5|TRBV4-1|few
TGCGCCAGCAGCCAAGTGGACGGAGGCCGGGAGACCCAGTACTTC
CASSQVDGGRETQYF
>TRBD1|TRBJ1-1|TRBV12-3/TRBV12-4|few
TGTGCCAGCAGTCCAGAGCCCGATGACAGGGGGCGTTTCATGAACACTGAAGCTTTCTTT
CASSPEPDDRGRFMNTEAFF
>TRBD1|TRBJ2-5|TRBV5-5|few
TGTGCCAGCAGCCCGGACAGGGCGCAGTCATTCGTGACCCAGTACTTC
CASSPDRAQSFVTQYF
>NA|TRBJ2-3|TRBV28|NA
TGTGCCAGCAGTCCTATTACGGGGACGGATACGCAGTATTTT
CASSPITGTDTQYF
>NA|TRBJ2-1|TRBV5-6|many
TGTGCCAGCAGCTTGGTTCTGAACAATGAGCAGTTCTTC
CASSLVLNNEQFF
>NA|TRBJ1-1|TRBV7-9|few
TGTGCCAGCAGTTTTCCAGTAGGGTATAACACTGAAGCTTTCTTT
CASSFPVGYNTEAFF
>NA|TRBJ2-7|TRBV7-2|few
TGTGCCAGCAGCTTGGAAACTGGTTACTACGAGCAGTACTTC
CASSLETGYYEQYF
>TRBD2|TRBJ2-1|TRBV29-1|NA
TGCAGCGTTCTAGGGACTAGCGAGTACAATGAGCAGTTCTTC
CSVLGTSEYNEQFF
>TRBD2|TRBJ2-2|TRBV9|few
TGTGCCAGCAGCGCCGTTAGCGGGGGGATCCCTTTGGCCGGGGAGCTGTTTTTT
CASSAVSGGIPLAGELFF
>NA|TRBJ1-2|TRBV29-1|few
TGCAGCGTTCTTGCTAACTATGGCTACACCTTC
CSVLANYGYTF
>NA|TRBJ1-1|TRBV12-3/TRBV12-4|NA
TGTGCCAGCAGTTTAGGTGGACTGGGACACACTGAAGCTTTCTTT
CASSLGGLGHTEAFF
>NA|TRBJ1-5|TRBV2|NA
TGTGCCAGCAGTCGACAGGCAAGCAATCAGCCCCAGCATTTT
CASSRQASNQPQHF
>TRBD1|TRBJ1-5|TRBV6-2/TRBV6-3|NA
TGTGCCAGCAGTCCCCCGGACAGGACTAGCAATCAGCCCCAGCATTTT
CASSPPDRTSNQPQHF
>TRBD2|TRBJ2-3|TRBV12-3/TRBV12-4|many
TGTGCCAGCAGTTTATCAGCGGGGGGGCAGCCAGATACGCAGTATTTT
CASSLSAGGQPDTQYF
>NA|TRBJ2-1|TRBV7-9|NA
TGTGCCAGCAGAACCTCGGTCGGTCAGTTCTTC
CASRTSVGQFF
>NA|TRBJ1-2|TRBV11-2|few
TGTGCCAGCAGCTTAGTTCAGGGAAGGGAGTATGGCTACACCTTC
CASSLVQGREYGYTF
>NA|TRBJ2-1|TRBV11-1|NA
TGTGCCAGCAGCTTAGTCCCGAGCTCCTACAATGAGCAGTTCTTC
CASSLVPSSYNEQFF
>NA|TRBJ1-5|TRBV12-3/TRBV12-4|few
TGTGCCAGCAGGCCCAAGGGGGGACAGCCCCAGCATTTT
CASRPKGGQPQHF
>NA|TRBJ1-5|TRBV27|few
TGTGCCAGCAGTCCTCGGACATTGTATAGCAATCAGCCCCAGCATTTT
CASSPRTLYSNQPQHF